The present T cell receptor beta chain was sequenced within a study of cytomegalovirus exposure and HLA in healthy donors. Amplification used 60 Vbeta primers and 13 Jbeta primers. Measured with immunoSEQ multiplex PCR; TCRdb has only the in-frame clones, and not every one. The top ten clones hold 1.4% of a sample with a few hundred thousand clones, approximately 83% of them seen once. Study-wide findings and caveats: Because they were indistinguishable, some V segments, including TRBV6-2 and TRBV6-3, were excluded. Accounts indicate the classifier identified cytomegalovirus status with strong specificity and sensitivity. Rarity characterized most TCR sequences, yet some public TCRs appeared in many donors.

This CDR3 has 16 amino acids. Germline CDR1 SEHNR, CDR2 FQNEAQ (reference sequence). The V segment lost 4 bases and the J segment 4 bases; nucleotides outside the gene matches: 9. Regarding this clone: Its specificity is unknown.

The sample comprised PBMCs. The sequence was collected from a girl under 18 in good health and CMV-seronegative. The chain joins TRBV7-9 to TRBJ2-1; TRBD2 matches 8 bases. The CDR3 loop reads CASSSISGLGYNEQFF. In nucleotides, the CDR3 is TGTGCCAGCAGCTCAATATCGGGACTAGGGTACAATGAGCAGTTCTTC.